These 26 T cell receptor beta chains share one sample of origin, sequenced in a study of blood T cell repertoires in COVID-19. This table comes from immunoSEQ multiplex PCR, and its TCRdb copy is limited to in-frame clones, with some not included. The sample holds 75,000 or so clones, around 90% seen once. The sequenced sample was peripheral blood. These receptors originate from a woman older than 75 with active or convalescent COVID-19.

In DNA form, the CDR3 reads TGTGCCAGCTCACCACCTGGGACAGGGACGAACACCGGGGAGCTGTTTTTT. This codes for CASSPPGTGTNTGELFF. V gene TRBV18 combines with J gene TRBJ2-2; 9 bases match TRBD1. The germline CDR1 and CDR2 sequences are KGHSH and LQKENI. The junction had 2 bases not matched to a gene; V was cut back by 0 bases and J by 0 bases. There are 17 residues in the CDR3.

The CDR3 region is CASSKTTGGYGEQFF. For the CDR3, the DNA is TGTGCCAGCAGCAAAACGACAGGGGGTTACGGCGAGCAGTTCTTC. The chain is built from TRBV7-3 and TRBJ2-1, with TRBD1 identical over 9 bases. In germline, CDR1 is SGHTA, CDR2 FQGTGA. The CDR3 is made up of 15 amino acids. The V and J ends lost 5 bases and 10 bases, in that order; junction bases with no gene match: 12.

The V call is TRBV10-3, the J call TRBJ1-1; 12 nucleotides match TRBD1. The CDR3 runs 15 residues. Germline CDR1 ENHRY, CDR2 SYGVKD. With 4 bases clipped from V and 8 bases from J, the junction kept 8 bases outside the gene matches. The CDR3 sequence: CAISAGTGGPAEAFF. The CDR3 DNA is TGTGCCATCAGTGCGGGGACAGGGGGCCCCGCGGAAGCTTTCTTT.

This clone turned up a few times. The V gene is TRBV9, the J gene TRBJ2-7, with 8 bases identical to TRBD2. After removal of 0 bases from V and 2 bases from J, the junction contained 7 bases not matched to a gene. The length of the CDR3 is 16 residues. Germline CDR1 is SGDLS and CDR2 is YYNGEE. This CDR3 reads CASSVGGLAGAYEQYF. In nucleotides, the CDR3 is TGTGCCAGCAGCGTAGGAGGGCTAGCGGGCGCCTACGAGCAGTACTTC.

The V gene is TRBV6-6, the J gene TRBJ2-3; 8 bases match TRBD2. There are 14 residues in the CDR3. Germline CDR1 and CDR2: MNHNY and SVGAGI (reference sequence). J lost 6 bases, V lost 8 bases, and 10 bases had no gene match. The DNA for the CDR3 is TGTGCCAGCCTTCCGAGCGGGGGCCGGGATACGCAGTATTTT. This translates into CASLPSGGRDTQYF.

CDR3 sequence (DNA): TGTGCTAGTGGGCTGGGACAGGGGTTCAATGAGCAGTTCTTC. Translated: CASGLGQGFNEQFF. The rearrangement uses TRBV12-5 and TRBJ2-1; TRBD1 matches at 10 bases. This CDR3 has 14 residues. Trimming at V came to 6 bases and at J to 6 bases, leaving 5 bases not matched to a gene. CDR1 and CDR2 from the germline V gene are LGHNT and FRNRAP.

V is TRBV18 and J is TRBJ2-7; 7 bases line up with TRBD1. Germline V gene lookup returns CDR1 KGHSH and CDR2 LQKENI. This CDR3 comprises 13 residues. Trimming cost V 3 bases and J 4 bases; bases outside gene matches: 3. Written as DNA, the CDR3 is TGTGCCAGCTCACCTGGACAGGTGTACGAGCAGTACTTC. This gives the protein CASSPGQVYEQYF.

This clone was picked up a small number of times. The CDR3 is CASSSGQGGAGELFF. The CDR3 coding sequence is TGTGCCAGCAGCTCGGGACAGGGGGGCGCCGGGGAGCTGTTTTTT. The gene calls are TRBV9 and TRBJ2-2; 11 bases map to TRBD1. There are 15 residues in the CDR3. The germline CDR1 and CDR2 sequences are SGDLS and YYNGEE. The ends lost 4 bases at V and 6 bases at J; junction bases unmatched: 5.

This sequence joins TRBV28 and TRBJ2-6, with 11 bases that match TRBD1. This CDR3 is 18 amino acids long. CDR1 is MDHEN, CDR2 SYDVKM, per germline. After removal of 6 bases from V and 0 bases from J, the junction contained 7 bases not matched to a gene. CDR3 bases: TGTGCCAGCAGACCGGACAGGGGGCTTAACTCTGGGGCCAACGTCCTGACTTTC. Its translation: CASRPDRGLNSGANVLTF.

The chain recombines TRBV6-5 with TRBJ1-1; D gene uncertain. Trimming pared 0 bases from V and 5 bases from J, leaving 10 bases between. The germline gives CDR1 MNHEY, CDR2 SVGAGI. The CDR3 loop spans 14 amino acids. The CDR3, as DNA: TGTGCCAGCAGTTACTCGGAGGCGTTTACTGAAGCTTTCTTT. Translation gives CASSYSEAFTEAFF.

The chain has TRBV24-1 and TRBJ2-3; tentatively, D is TRBD2 (5 bases). The length of the CDR3 is 16 residues. Looked up from germline, CDR1 is KGHDR and CDR2 is SFDVKD. Between the trimmed V and J ends, which lost 4 bases and 2 bases, there was a span of 15 bases. CDR3 sequence: CATSDPLASNTDTQYF. The CDR3 DNA is TGTGCCACCAGTGACCCCTTAGCGAGTAACACAGATACGCAGTATTTT.

This chain links TRBV7-8 with TRBJ2-7; 14 bases map to TRBD2. With V trimmed by 5 bases and J by 5 bases, 14 bases remained unmatched. Germline loops: CDR1 SGHVS, CDR2 FQNEAQ. CDR3 length: 18 amino acids. The CDR3 DNA follows: TGTGCCAGCAGCCCACGACAGGGGACTAGCGGGGGTTACCACGAGCAGTACTTC. It specifies CASSPRQGTSGGYHEQYF.

The rearrangement uses TRBV19 and TRBJ1-5; TRBD1 matches at 12 bases. Germline V CDR1 and CDR2: LNHDA, SQIVND (reference sequence). Trimming removed 7 bases from V and 2 bases from J; junction bases left unmatched: 9. The CDR3 has 17 residues. The DNA of the CDR3 is TGTGCCAGTAAAGCGGGACAGGGGGCGGGTGGCAATCAGCCCCAGCATTTT. Encoded protein: CASKAGQGAGGNQPQHF.

In this sample, this clone turned up once. V gene TRBV27 combines with J gene TRBJ2-3, with 7 nucleotides matching TRBD2. This CDR3 region has 16 residues. Germline V gene data show CDR1 as MNHEY and CDR2 as SMNVEV (reference sequence). V lost 4 bases and J lost 1; bases outside the gene matches: 8. The CDR3 reads CASSSIGGSGTDTQYF. For the CDR3, the DNA is TGTGCCAGCAGTTCGATCGGGGGGAGCGGCACAGATACGCAGTATTTT.

This clone is labeled medium-sized (0.01 to 0.1%). V and J are TRBV28 and TRBJ2-1, with 10 bases lining up with TRBD1. V was clipped by 5 bases and J by 8 bases; unmatched bases: 15. Germline V lookup: CDR1 MDHEN, CDR2 SYDVKM. The CDR3 has 17 residues. The CDR3: CASSPHPGQGNFDEQFF. In nucleotides, the CDR3 is TGTGCCAGCAGTCCCCACCCGGGACAGGGGAACTTCGATGAGCAGTTCTTC.

This clone was recorded a few times. This chain connects TRBV7-3 to TRBJ1-1, with 9 bases aligning to TRBD1. Germline trimming cut 1 base from V and 4 bases from J; bases unmatched to any gene: 4. From germline, CDR1 is SGHTA and CDR2 FQGTGA. This CDR3 has 15 amino acids. The CDR3 loop reads CASSLRGDRVTEAFF. The CDR3 DNA follows: TGTGCCAGCAGCTTAAGGGGGGACAGGGTCACTGAAGCTTTCTTT.

The V gene is TRBV4-1, the J gene TRBJ2-5, with D perhaps matching TRBD2 (7 bases). This CDR3 is 14 amino acids long. Germline CDR1 is MGHRA and CDR2 is YSYEKL. Trimming removed 3 bases from V and 5 bases from J, with 13 bases in between. The CDR3 protein is CASSHGGGRETQYF. DNA of the CDR3: TGCGCCAGCAGCCATGGGGGGGGCAGGGAGACCCAGTACTTC.

On this clone itself: The same CDR3 also results from other DNA sequences found in this sample. The rearrangement uses TRBV3-1 (or the pseudogene TRBV3-2) and TRBJ2-7, with D unclear. Trimming cost V 3 bases and J 4 bases, with 4 bases left between them. Germline CDR1 LGHDT, CDR2 YNNKEL (reference sequence). This CDR3 spans 11 amino acids. In DNA form, the CDR3 reads TGTGCCAGCAGCCATTCGTACGAGCAGTACTTC. Amino acids: CASSHSYEQYF.

This clone showed up just once. The chain links TRBV18 to TRBJ2-6, with TRBD2 matching 7 bases. V dropped 5 bases and J dropped 4; count of bases not matched to a gene: 8. CDR3 length: 16 amino acids. Germline V gene sequence: CDR1 KGHSH, CDR2 LQKENI. CDR3 sequence reads: CASSSDGGNGANVLTF. CDR3 coding DNA: TGTGCCAGCTCATCTGACGGGGGGAACGGGGCCAACGTCCTGACTTTC.

This clone was recorded a few times. V gene TRBV19 combines with J gene TRBJ2-7; TRBD1 aligns across 7 bases. Germline values: CDR1 LNHDA, CDR2 SQIVND (reference sequence). V was clipped by 7 bases and J by 0 bases; unmatched bases: 3. The CDR3 consists of 13 residues. CDR3 amino acids: CASNDRDSYEQYF. DNA for the CDR3: TGTGCCAGTAACGACAGGGACTCCTACGAGCAGTACTTC. The full variable domain, in which reference TRBV19 and TRBJ2-7 provide the parts outside the CDR3, is DGGITQSPKYLFRKEGQNVTLSCEQNLNHDAMYWYRQDPGQGLRLIYYSQIVNDFQKGDIAEGYSVSREKKESFPLTVTSAQKNPTAFYLCASNDRDSYEQYFGPGTRLTVT.

The V and J genes are TRBV28 and TRBJ2-1; TRBD2 matches 7 bases. Germline lookup yields CDR1 MDHEN and CDR2 SYDVKM. V lost 4 bases to trimming and J lost 14 bases; unmatched junction nucleotides: 8. This CDR3 is built from 12 residues. CDR3 sequence (DNA): TGTGCCAGCAGTTCCCTGACTAGCTTCAAGTTCTTC. Protein sequence: CASSSLTSFKFF.

V and J are TRBV4-1 and TRBJ2-7; a weak D match, TRBD1 (6 bases). Per germline, CDR1 MGHRA and CDR2 YSYEKL. This CDR3 has 17 residues. The ends were cut back, 0 bases at V and 3 bases at J, with 18 bases in the middle. CDR3 coding DNA: TGCGCCAGCAGCCAAGATCCCACTTTTAGGGGGAACTACGAGCAGTACTTC. Protein: CASSQDPTFRGNYEQYF.

This chain connects TRBV3-1 (or the pseudogene TRBV3-2) to TRBJ1-5, with unresolved D. V was trimmed by 4 bases and J by 0 bases, leaving 7 bases between them. The CDR3 is 14 amino acids. Germline V gene sequence: CDR1 LGHDT, CDR2 YNNKEL (reference sequence). CDR3 protein: CASSLLYSNQPQHF. Written as DNA, the CDR3 is TGTGCCAGCAGCCTTCTTTATAGCAATCAGCCCCAGCATTTT.

The V call is TRBV3-1 (or the pseudogene TRBV3-2), the J call TRBJ2-1; 8 bases are a match to TRBD2. Germline CDR1 LGHDT, CDR2 YNNKEL (reference sequence). The CDR3 runs to 15 residues. V lost 0 bases and J lost 6; bases outside the gene matches: 4. The CDR3 DNA sequence: TGTGCCAGCAGCCAAGAAAGCGGGGGCTTCAATGAGCAGTTCTTC. Translation: CASSQESGGFNEQFF.

V and J are TRBV10-1 and TRBJ2-7; the match to TRBD1 covers 12 bases. The V gene end was trimmed by 10 bases and the J gene end by 3 bases; junction bases not matched to a gene: 4. This CDR3 is built from 13 residues. Looked up from germline, CDR1 is WNHNN and CDR2 is SYGVQD (reference sequence). CDR3 protein: CANGTGGVYEQYF. CDR3 sequence (DNA): TGCGCCAACGGGACAGGGGGCGTCTACGAGCAGTACTTC.

The CDR3 loop reads CASSFLAGTYNEQFF. The CDR3 DNA sequence: TGCGCCAGCAGCTTTCTAGCGGGCACCTACAATGAGCAGTTCTTC. The rearrangement joins TRBV5-1 to TRBJ2-1, with 8 bases aligning to TRBD2. CDR1 and CDR2 (germline): SGHRS, YFSETQ. J gave up 2 bases and V 2 bases, and 3 bases lay outside the gene matches. The CDR3 spans 15 residues.